This TCR beta chain emerged from a study of chemoradiotherapy in HPV16-positive cancers. Study overall: Candidate HPV-specific T-cell clones and common TCR motifs came from functional assays in a couple of HPV16-positive patients. General study points: Candidate HPV-specific clones and E7-related TCR motifs grew in tumor during treatment. HPV-specific T cells were functionally defined from only a couple of HPV16-positive patients.

The germline V and J ends were trimmed by 5 bases and 1 base, with 8 bases remaining between them. Germline CDR1 reads PRHDT; CDR2 reads FYEKMQ (reference sequence). This CDR3 is built from 13 residues. Repertoires were sampled repeatedly during chemoradiotherapy. Concerning this clone: The target antigen is unknown.

Sequenced by immunoSEQ multiplex PCR; TCRdb stores in-frame clones only, minus some. The sample lists approximately 11,000 clones, around 66% occurring once. The V gene is TRBV13, the J gene TRBJ1-1; no clear D. This specimen was collected from a patient who underwent chemoradiotherapy. This clonotype was sampled from a human donor with HPV-associated anogenital cancer. The CDR3 sequence is CASSGGRNTEAFF. The CDR3 bases are TGTGCCAGCAGCGGAGGAAGGAACACTGAAGCTTTCTTT.